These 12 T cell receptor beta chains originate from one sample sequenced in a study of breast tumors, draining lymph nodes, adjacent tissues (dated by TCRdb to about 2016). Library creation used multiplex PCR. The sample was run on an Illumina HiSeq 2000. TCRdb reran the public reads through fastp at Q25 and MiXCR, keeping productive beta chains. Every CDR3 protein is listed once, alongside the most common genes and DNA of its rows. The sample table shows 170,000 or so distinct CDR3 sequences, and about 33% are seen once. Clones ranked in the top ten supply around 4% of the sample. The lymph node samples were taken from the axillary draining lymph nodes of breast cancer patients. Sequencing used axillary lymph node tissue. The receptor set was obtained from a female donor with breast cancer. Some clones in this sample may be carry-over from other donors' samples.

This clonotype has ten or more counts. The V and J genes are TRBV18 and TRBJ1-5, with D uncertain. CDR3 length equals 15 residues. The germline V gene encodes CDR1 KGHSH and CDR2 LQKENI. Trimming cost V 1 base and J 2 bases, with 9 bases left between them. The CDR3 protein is CASSPRALGNQPQHF. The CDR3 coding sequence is TGTGCCAGCTCACCACGGGCCCTGGGCAATCAGCCCCAGCATTTT.

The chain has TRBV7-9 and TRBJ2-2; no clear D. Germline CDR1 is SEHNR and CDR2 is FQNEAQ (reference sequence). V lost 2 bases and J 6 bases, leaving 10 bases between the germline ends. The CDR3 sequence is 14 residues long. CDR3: CASSLSVAAGELFF. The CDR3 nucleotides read TGTGCCAGCAGCTTAAGTGTGGCGGCCGGGGAGCTGTTTTTT. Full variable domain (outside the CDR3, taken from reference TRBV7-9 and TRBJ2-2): DTGVSQNPRHKITKRGQNVTFRCDPISEHNRLYWYRQTLGQGPEFLTYFQNEAQLEKSRLLSDRFSAERPKGSFSTLEIQRTEQGDSAMYLCASSLSVAAGELFFGEGSRLTVL.

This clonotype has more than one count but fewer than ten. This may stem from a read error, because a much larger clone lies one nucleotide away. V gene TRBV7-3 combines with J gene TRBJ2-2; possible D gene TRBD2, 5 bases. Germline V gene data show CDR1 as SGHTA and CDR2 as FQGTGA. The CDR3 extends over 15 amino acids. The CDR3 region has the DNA TGTGCCAGCAGCCTCGAGAGGGTAAACACCGGGGAGCTGCTTTTT. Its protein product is CASSLERVNTGELLF.

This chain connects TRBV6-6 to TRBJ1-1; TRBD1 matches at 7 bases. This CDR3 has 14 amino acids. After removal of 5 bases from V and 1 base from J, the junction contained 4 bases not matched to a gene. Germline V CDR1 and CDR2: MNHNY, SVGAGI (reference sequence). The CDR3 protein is CASSPRTGNTEAFF. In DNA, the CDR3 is TGTGCCAGCAGTCCCCGGACAGGGAACACTGAAGCTTTCTTT.

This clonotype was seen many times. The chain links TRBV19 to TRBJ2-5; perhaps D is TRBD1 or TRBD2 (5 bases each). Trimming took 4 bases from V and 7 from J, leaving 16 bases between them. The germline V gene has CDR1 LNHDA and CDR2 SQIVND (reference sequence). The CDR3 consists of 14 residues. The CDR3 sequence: CASSTGTSPGTQYF. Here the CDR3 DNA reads TGTGCCAGTAGTACCGGGACGTCTCCGGGGACCCAGTACTTC.

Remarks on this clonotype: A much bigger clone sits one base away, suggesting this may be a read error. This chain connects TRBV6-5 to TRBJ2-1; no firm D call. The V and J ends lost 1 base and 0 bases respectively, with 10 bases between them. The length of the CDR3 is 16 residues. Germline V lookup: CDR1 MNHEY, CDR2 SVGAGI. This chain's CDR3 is CASSYLLVSSYNEQFF. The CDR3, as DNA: TGTGCCAGCAGTTACTTGTTGGTAAGCTCCTACAATGAGCAGTTCTTC.

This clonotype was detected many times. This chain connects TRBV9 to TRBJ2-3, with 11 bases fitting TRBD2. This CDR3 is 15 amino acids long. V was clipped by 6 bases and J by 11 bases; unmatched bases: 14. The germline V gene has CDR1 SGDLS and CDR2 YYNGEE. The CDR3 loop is CASNDGTSGTSGQYF. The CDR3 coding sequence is TGTGCCAGCAATGACGGGACTAGCGGTACCAGCGGGCAGTATTTT. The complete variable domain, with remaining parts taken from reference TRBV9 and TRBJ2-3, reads DSGVTQTPKHLITATGQRVTLRCSPRSGDLSVYWYQQSLDQGLQFLIQYYNGEERAKGNILERFSAQQFPDLHSELNLSSLELGDSALYFCASNDGTSGTSGQYFGPGTRLTVL.

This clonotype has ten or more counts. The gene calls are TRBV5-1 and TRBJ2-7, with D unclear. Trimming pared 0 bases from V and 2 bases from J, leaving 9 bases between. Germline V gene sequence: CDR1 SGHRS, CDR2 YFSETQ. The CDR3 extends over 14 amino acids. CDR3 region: CASSLERGTYEQYF. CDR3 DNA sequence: TGCGCCAGCAGCTTGGAGAGAGGAACCTACGAGCAGTACTTC. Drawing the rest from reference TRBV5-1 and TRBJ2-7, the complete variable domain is KAGVTQTPRYLIKTRGQQVTLSCSPISGHRSVSWYQQTPGQGLQFLFEYFSETQRNKGNFPGRFSGRQFSNSRSEMNVSTLELGDSALYLCASSLERGTYEQYFGPGTRLTVT.

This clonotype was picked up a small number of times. CDR3 amino acids: CASSDKGSRTEAFF. The CDR3 DNA is TGTGCCAGCAGTGATAAGGGGAGTCGGACTGAAGCTTTCTTT. This chain uses TRBV2 with TRBJ1-1, with D possibly matching TRBD1 (5 bases). The length of the CDR3 is 14 residues. V lost 3 bases and J lost 5, with 13 bases in between. Germline lookup yields CDR1 SNHLY and CDR2 FYNNEI. The whole variable domain, filled in from reference TRBV2 and TRBJ1-1, reads EPEVTQTPSHQVTQMGQEVILRCVPISNHLYFYWYRQILGQKVEFLVSFYNNEISEKSEIFDDQFSVERPDGSNFTLKIRSTKLEDSAMYFCASSDKGSRTEAFFGQGTRLTVV.

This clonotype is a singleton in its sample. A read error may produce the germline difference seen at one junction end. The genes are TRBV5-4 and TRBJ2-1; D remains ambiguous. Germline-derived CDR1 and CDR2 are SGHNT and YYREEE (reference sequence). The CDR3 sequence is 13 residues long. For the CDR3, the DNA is TGTGCCAGCAGCTTGACAGATTCCAATGAGCGGTTCTTC. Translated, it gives CASSLTDSNERFF.

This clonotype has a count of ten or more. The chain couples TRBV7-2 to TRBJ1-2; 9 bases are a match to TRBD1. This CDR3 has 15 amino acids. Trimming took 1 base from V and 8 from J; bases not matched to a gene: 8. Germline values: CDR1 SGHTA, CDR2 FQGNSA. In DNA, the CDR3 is TGTGCCAGCAGCTTAGAACCGGGACAGGGACAGGGCTACACCTTC. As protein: CASSLEPGQGQGYTF. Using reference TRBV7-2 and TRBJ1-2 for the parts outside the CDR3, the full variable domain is GAGVSQSPSNKVTEKGKDVELRCDPISGHTALYWYRQSLGQGLEFLIYFQGNSAPDKSGLPSDRFSAERTGGSVSTLTIQRTQQEDSAVYLCASSLEPGQGQGYTFGSGTRLTVV.

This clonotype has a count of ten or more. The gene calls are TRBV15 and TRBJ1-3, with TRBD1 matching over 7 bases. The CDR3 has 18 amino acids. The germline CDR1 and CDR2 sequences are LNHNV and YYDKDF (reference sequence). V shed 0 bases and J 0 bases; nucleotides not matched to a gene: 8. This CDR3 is CATSRDRQGRPSGNTIYF. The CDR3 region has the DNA TGTGCCACCAGCAGAGATCGACAGGGACGACCCTCTGGAAACACCATATATTTT. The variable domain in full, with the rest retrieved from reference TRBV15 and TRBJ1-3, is DAMVIQNPRYQVTQFGKPVTLSCSQTLNHNVMYWYQQKSSQAPKLLFHYYDKDFNNEADTPDNFQSRRPNTSFCFLDIRSPGLGDTAMYLCATSRDRQGRPSGNTIYFGEGSWLTVV.